This is a list of T cell receptor beta chains from one sample in a study of graft-versus-host responses after intestinal transplantation. Generated by immunoSEQ multiplex PCR, the TCRdb table keeps only in-frame clones and is missing some. In the table there are around 13,000 clones, around 40% of which are singletons. This sample comprised alloreactive CD4+ T cells from a mixed lymphocyte reaction culture, obtained before intestinal transplant. These TCRs come from a human patient who received an intestinal transplant. Both conserved end residues are part of each CDR3. D genes are given only for firm matches. Size tells how often a clone was seen (once, few, many) or the class of an expanded clone, and some rows leave it out.

J gene,clone size,V gene,D gene,CDR3 protein,CDR3 DNA
TRBJ2-7,medium-sized,TRBV19,NA,CASSRTGVNEQYF,TGTGCCAGTAGTCGGACGGGGGTGAACGAGCAGTACTTC
TRBJ1-1,few,TRBV18,TRBD1,CASSQQGGNTEAFF,TGTGCCAGCTCTCAACAGGGGGGAAACACTGAAGCTTTCTTT
TRBJ2-3,NA,TRBV4-3,TRBD2,CASSQEAGGGSDTQYF,TGCGCCAGCAGCCAAGAGGCGGGGGGCGGCTCAGATACGCAGTATTTT
TRBJ1-1,NA,TRBV27,TRBD1,CASRSGQGNTEAFF,TGTGCCAGCAGGTCAGGACAGGGGAACACTGAAGCTTTCTTT
TRBJ2-3,NA,TRBV5-6,TRBD2,CASSFPPLAGETDTQYF,TGTGCCAGCAGCTTCCCACCACTAGCGGGCGAGACAGATACGCAGTATTTT
TRBJ2-3,NA,TRBV4-3,TRBD2,CASSQQAGRADTQYF,TGCGCCAGCAGTCAACAAGCGGGGAGGGCAGATACGCAGTATTTT
TRBJ2-7,NA,TRBV19,TRBD2,CASSIRGVYEQYF,TGTGCCAGTAGTATACGGGGGGTCTACGAGCAGTACTTC
TRBJ2-7,NA,TRBV11-3,NA,CASSFRRGPTYEQYF,TGTGCCAGCAGCTTCCGCAGGGGACCAACCTACGAGCAGTACTTC
TRBJ1-4,few,TRBV6-1,NA,CASSYEKLFF,TGTGCCAGCAGCTATGAAAAACTGTTTTTT
TRBJ2-5,NA,TRBV7-2,TRBD2,CASSLGLAGGQETQYF,TGTGCCAGCAGCTTAGGACTAGCGGGGGGGCAAGAGACCCAGTACTTC